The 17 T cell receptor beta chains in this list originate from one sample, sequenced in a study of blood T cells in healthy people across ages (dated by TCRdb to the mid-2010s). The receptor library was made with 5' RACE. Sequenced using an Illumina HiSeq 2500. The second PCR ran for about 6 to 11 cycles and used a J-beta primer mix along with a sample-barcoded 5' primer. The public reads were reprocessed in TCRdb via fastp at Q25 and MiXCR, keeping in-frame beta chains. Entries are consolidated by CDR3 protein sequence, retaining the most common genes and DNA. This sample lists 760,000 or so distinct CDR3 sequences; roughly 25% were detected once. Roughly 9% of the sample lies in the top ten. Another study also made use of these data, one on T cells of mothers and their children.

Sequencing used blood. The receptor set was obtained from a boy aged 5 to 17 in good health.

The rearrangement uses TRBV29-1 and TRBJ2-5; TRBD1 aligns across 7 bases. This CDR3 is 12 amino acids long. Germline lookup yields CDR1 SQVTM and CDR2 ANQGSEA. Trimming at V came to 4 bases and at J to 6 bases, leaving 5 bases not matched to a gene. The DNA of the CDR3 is TGCAGCGTTGGACAGGGTGGGAAGACCCAGTACTTC. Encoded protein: CSVGQGGKTQYF.

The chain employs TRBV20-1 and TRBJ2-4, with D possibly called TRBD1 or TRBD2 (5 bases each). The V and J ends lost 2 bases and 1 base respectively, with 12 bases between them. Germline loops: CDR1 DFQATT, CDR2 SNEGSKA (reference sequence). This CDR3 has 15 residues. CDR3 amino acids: CSARLGTSAKNIQYF. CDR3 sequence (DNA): TGCAGTGCTAGATTGGGGACGTCGGCCAAAAACATTCAGTACTTC.

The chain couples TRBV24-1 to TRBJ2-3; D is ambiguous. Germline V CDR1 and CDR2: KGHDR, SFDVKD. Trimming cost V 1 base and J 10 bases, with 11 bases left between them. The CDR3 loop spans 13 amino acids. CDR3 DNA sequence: TGTGCCACCAGTGATTTTGGGGTTTCGTCGCAGTATTTT. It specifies CATSDFGVSSQYF.

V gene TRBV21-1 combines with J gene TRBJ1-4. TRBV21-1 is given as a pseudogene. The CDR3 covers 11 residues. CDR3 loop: CASHEFEKLFF. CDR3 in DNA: TGTGCCAGCCATGAGTTTGAAAAACTGTTTTTT.

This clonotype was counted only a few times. The CDR3 nucleotides read TGTGCCAGCAGCTTTGCTGCCGCGATCCAAGAGACCCAGTACTTC. It encodes CASSFAAAIQETQYF. The chain recombines TRBV7-9 with TRBJ2-5; D not resolved. The CDR3 extends over 15 amino acids. From germline, CDR1 is SEHNR and CDR2 FQNEAQ (reference sequence). The V end was cut by 3 bases, the J end by 1 base, with 12 bases between.

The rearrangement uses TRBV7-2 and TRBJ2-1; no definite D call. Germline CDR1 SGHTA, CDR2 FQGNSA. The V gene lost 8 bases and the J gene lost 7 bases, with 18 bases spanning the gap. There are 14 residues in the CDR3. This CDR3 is CASGILRSVNEQFF. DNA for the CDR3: TGTGCCAGCGGGATATTGAGGTCGGTTAATGAGCAGTTCTTC.

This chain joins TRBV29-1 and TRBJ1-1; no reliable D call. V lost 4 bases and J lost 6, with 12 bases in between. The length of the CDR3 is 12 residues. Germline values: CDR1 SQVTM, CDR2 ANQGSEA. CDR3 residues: CSVVGEWAEAFF. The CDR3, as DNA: TGCAGCGTTGTTGGTGAATGGGCTGAAGCTTTCTTT.

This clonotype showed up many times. Here the CDR3 reads CSVVGGTYNEQFF. CDR3 sequence (DNA): TGCAGCGTTGTCGGGGGGACCTACAATGAGCAGTTCTTC. The chain links TRBV29-1 to TRBJ2-1, with 7 bases fitting TRBD2. With 4 bases clipped from V and 2 bases from J, the junction kept 2 bases outside the gene matches. Germline CDR1 is SQVTM and CDR2 is ANQGSEA. The CDR3 consists of 13 residues.

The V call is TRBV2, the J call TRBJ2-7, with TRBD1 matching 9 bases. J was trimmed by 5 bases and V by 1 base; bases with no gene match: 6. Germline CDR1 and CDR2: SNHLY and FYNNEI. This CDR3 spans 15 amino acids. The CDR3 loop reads CASSEGGGQGHEQYF. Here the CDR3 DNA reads TGTGCCAGCAGTGAAGGGGGGGGACAGGGCCACGAGCAGTACTTC. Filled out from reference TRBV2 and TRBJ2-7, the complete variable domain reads EPEVTQTPSHQVTQMGQEVILRCVPISNHLYFYWYRQILGQKVEFLVSFYNNEISEKSEIFDDQFSVERPDGSNFTLKIRSTKLEDSAMYFCASSEGGGQGHEQYFGPGTRLTVT.

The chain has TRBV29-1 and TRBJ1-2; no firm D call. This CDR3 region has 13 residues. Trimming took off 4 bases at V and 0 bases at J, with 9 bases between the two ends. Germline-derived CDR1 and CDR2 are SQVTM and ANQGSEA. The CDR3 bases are TGCAGCGTTGGGGCTCGAGCTAACTATGGCTACACCTTC. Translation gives CSVGARANYGYTF.

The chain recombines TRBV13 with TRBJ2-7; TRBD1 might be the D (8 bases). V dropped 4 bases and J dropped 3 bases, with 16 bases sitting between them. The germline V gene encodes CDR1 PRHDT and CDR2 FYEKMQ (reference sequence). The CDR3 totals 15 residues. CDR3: CASSWGGQEHYEQYF. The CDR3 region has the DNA TGTGCCAGCAGCTGGGGGGGACAGGAACACTACGAGCAGTACTTC.

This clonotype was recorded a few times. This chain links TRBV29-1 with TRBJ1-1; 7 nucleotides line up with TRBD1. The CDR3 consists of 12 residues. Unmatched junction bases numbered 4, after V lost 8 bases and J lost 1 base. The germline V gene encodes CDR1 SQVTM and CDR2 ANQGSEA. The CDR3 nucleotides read TGCAGCCTTCGGACAGGGAACACTGAAGCTTTCTTT. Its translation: CSLRTGNTEAFF. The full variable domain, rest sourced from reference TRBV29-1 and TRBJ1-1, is SAVISQKPSRDICQRGTSLTIQCQVDSQVTMMFWYRQQPGQSLTLIATANQGSEATYESGFVIDKFPISRPNLTFSTLTVSNMSPEDSSIYLCSLRTGNTEAFFGQGTRLTVV.

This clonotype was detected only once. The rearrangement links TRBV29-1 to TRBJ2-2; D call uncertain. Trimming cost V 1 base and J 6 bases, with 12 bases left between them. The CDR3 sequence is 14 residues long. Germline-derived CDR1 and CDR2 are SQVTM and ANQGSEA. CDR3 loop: CSVEGFGLAGELFF. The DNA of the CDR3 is TGCAGCGTTGAAGGGTTTGGGCTAGCCGGGGAGCTGTTTTTT.

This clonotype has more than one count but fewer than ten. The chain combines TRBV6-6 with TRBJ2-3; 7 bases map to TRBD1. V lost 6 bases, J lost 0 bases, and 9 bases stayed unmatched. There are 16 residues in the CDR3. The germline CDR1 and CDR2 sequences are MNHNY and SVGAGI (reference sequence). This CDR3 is CASRNTGAASTDTQYF. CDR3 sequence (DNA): TGTGCCAGCAGGAATACAGGGGCGGCTAGCACAGATACGCAGTATTTT.

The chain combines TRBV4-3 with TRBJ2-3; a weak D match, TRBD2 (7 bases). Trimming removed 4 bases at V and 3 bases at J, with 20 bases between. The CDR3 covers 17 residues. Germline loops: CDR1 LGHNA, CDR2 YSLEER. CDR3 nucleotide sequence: TGCGCCAGCAGCCGATATGCGGGGGCGCTGAGGACAGATACGCAGTATTTT. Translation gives CASSRYAGALRTDTQYF.

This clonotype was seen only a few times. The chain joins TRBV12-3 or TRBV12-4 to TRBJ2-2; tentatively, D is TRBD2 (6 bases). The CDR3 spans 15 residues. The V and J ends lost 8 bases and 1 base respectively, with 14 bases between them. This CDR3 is CASFKGGVNTGELFF. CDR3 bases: TGTGCCAGCTTTAAGGGAGGAGTGAACACCGGGGAGCTGTTTTTT.

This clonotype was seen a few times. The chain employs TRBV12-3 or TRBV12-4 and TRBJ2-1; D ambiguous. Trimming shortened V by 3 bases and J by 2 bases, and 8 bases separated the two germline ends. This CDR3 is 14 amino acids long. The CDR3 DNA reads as TGTGCCAGCAGTTTTGGGGTAGCCTACAATGAGCAGTTCTTC. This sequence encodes CASSFGVAYNEQFF.